These 22 T cell receptor beta chains were all obtained from the same sample, sequenced in a study of T cell changes during pregnancy in multiple sclerosis. Assay: immunoSEQ multiplex PCR; the TCRdb copy retains only in-frame clones and omits some. The sample lists about 59,000 clones; approximately 94% were seen once. Sequencing was performed on CD8+ T cells from peripheral blood mononuclear cells, taken after pregnancy. These receptors all stem from a female donor with multiple sclerosis, enrolled in a pregnancy study.

The V gene is TRBV30, the J gene TRBJ2-2; 7 nucleotides align to TRBD2. V was clipped by 0 bases and J by 5 bases; unmatched bases: 6. CDR1 and CDR2 (germline): GTSNPN, SVGIG (reference sequence). The CDR3 has 15 residues. The CDR3 nucleotides read TGTGCCTGGAGTGTGGCAGGGAGGGGAACCGGGGAGCTGTTTTTT. Translating it yields CAWSVAGRGTGELFF.

J is TRBJ1-1 and V is TRBV7-9; D is perhaps TRBD1 (5 bases). Germline V lookup: CDR1 SEHNR, CDR2 FQNEAQ (reference sequence). This CDR3 region has 12 residues. Trimming removed 11 bases at V and 1 base at J, with 11 bases between. CDR3 protein: CAALRGNTEAFF. CDR3 DNA: TGTGCCGCACTAAGGGGGAACACTGAAGCTTTCTTT.

The V call is TRBV9, the J call TRBJ2-7, with a possible D match to TRBD2 (6 bases). The V gene lost 0 bases and the J gene lost 2 bases, with 9 bases spanning the gap. The CDR3 spans 14 residues. Looked up from germline, CDR1 is SGDLS and CDR2 is YYNGEE. CDR3 in amino acids: CASSVGAGPYEQYF. The DNA for the CDR3 is TGTGCCAGCAGCGTAGGGGCGGGACCCTACGAGCAGTACTTC.

The chain joins TRBV28 to TRBJ1-1; 9 nucleotides match TRBD1. CDR3 length equals 21 residues. V shed 4 bases, J shed 2 bases, and the junction held 23 bases outside the gene matches. Germline V gives CDR1 MDHEN, CDR2 SYDVKM. The CDR3 loop is CASSSDRDRVTGALFNTEAFF. The CDR3 DNA reads as TGTGCCAGCAGTTCAGACCGGGACAGGGTAACGGGTGCCCTATTTAACACTGAAGCTTTCTTT.

This clone came up a few times. The chain couples TRBV4-2 to TRBJ2-6; D remains unclear. CDR1 LGHNA and CDR2 YNFKEQ come from the germline V gene. The length of the CDR3 is 16 residues. The V end was cut by 0 bases, the J end by 0 bases, with 6 bases between. CDR3 protein: CASSQESGSGANVLTF. The CDR3 DNA reads TGTGCCAGCAGCCAAGAGTCAGGCTCTGGGGCCAACGTCCTGACTTTC.

This chain connects TRBV4-1 to TRBJ2-1; the D is unclear. The CDR3 has 13 amino acids. CDR1 and CDR2 (germline): MGHRA, YSYEKL. The V and J ends lost 1 base and 6 bases respectively, with 7 bases between them. CDR3 bases: TGCGCCAGCAGCCAAGGTCCAATCAATGAGCAGTTCTTC. Translation: CASSQGPINEQFF.

This sequence joins TRBV27 and TRBJ2-7; 8 nucleotides align to TRBD1. The V gene end was trimmed by 6 bases and the J gene end by 4 bases; junction bases not matched to a gene: 26. Per the germline V gene, CDR1 is MNHEY and CDR2 is SMNVEV (reference sequence). The CDR3 spans 20 residues. CDR3 bases: TGTGCCAGCAGACCCTTCTTCCTGGACAGGGTGGAGGTCGAGGGGTACGAGCAGTACTTC. It encodes CASRPFFLDRVEVEGYEQYF.

This rearrangement joins TRBV4-1 to TRBJ1-1; 7 positions match TRBD1. This CDR3 spans 15 amino acids. Germline CDR1 is MGHRA and CDR2 is YSYEKL. The junction had 10 bases not matched to a gene; V was cut back by 7 bases and J by 2 bases. The CDR3 DNA is TGCGCCAGCACCACAGGGACAGCCGCTAACACTGAAGCTTTCTTT. This codes for CASTTGTAANTEAFF.

The chain is built from TRBV29-1 and TRBJ2-2, with TRBD1 identical over 10 bases. Germline V gene data show CDR1 as SQVTM and CDR2 as ANQGSEA. J gave up 6 bases and V 5 bases, and 6 bases lay outside the gene matches. The CDR3 extends over 14 amino acids. The CDR3 sequence is CSVLGTGVAGELFF. CDR3 DNA: TGCAGCGTTCTGGGGACAGGGGTGGCCGGGGAGCTGTTTTTT.

On this clone itself: Relative to the germline gene, one junction end is altered; a read error may explain this. The chain is built from TRBV27 and TRBJ2-7, with 8 bases that match TRBD2. The CDR3 has 14 amino acids. The germline V gene has CDR1 MNHEY and CDR2 SMNVEV (reference sequence). The CDR3 nucleotides are TGTGCCAGCAGCCGCGGGGTAGCGGGGTCTCGTCAGGACTTC. Protein product: CASSRGVAGSRQDF.

J is TRBJ1-5 and V is TRBV28, with D maybe TRBD1 (5 bases). Germline V gives CDR1 MDHEN, CDR2 SYDVKM. This CDR3 region has 18 residues. V was cut by 3 bases and J by 4 bases, with 22 bases left in between. CDR3: CASSLGSAGRGLNQPQHF. CDR3 bases: TGTGCCAGCAGTTTGGGGTCCGCAGGTAGGGGACTAAATCAGCCCCAGCATTTT.

The chain has TRBV13 and TRBJ2-7, with D uncertain. The V gene's germline CDR1 is PRHDT and CDR2 FYEKMQ (reference sequence). This CDR3 has 14 amino acids. The V gene lost 3 bases and the J gene lost 4 bases, with 13 bases spanning the gap. The CDR3 is CASSFRSDQYEQYF. The CDR3 DNA is TGTGCCAGCAGCTTTCGTTCTGATCAGTACGAGCAGTACTTC. The entire variable domain, with the rest obtained from reference TRBV13 and TRBJ2-7, is as follows: AAGVIQSPRHLIKEKRETATLKCYPIPRHDTVYWYQQGPGQDPQFLISFYEKMQSDKGSIPDRFSAQQFSDYHSELNMSSLELGDSALYFCASSFRSDQYEQYFGPGTRLTVT.

The genes are TRBV13 and TRBJ2-5; possibly TRBD2 for D (6 bases). The CDR3 covers 16 residues. Trimming took 5 bases from V and 2 from J, leaving 18 bases between them. The germline V gene has CDR1 PRHDT and CDR2 FYEKMQ (reference sequence). The CDR3 loop reads CASSNRGRGLQETQYF. In nucleotides, the CDR3 is TGTGCCAGCAGCAATCGCGGAAGGGGACTGCAAGAGACCCAGTACTTC.

The CDR3 bases are TGCGCCAGCAGCCCCGAGGGCTGGGAGGGGTCCTACAATGAGCAGTTCTTC. Protein: CASSPEGWEGSYNEQFF. The chain links TRBV5-1 to TRBJ2-1; 7 bases are shared with TRBD2. After removal of 4 bases from V and 1 base from J, the junction contained 11 bases not matched to a gene. CDR1 is SGHRS, CDR2 YFSETQ, per germline. This CDR3 spans 17 amino acids.

The chain carries TRBV4-3 and TRBJ1-2; 8 bases map to TRBD1. The ends lost 1 base at V and 7 bases at J; junction bases unmatched: 11. Germline values: CDR1 LGHNA, CDR2 YSLEER. This CDR3 has 16 residues. The CDR3: CASSQAHLDRGAGYTF. DNA for the CDR3: TGCGCCAGCAGCCAAGCCCACCTTGACAGGGGTGCTGGCTACACCTTC.

The CDR3 spells CASSVGTGSSDEQFF. In DNA form, the CDR3 reads TGTGCCAGCAGCGTCGGGACAGGGAGTTCCGATGAGCAGTTCTTC. This chain joins TRBV9 and TRBJ2-1, with 9 nucleotides matching TRBD1. J gave up 8 bases and V 2 bases, and 8 bases lay outside the gene matches. The CDR3 is made up of 15 amino acids. Germline V gene sequence: CDR1 SGDLS, CDR2 YYNGEE.

The chain combines TRBV9 with TRBJ2-1; TRBD2 matches 8 bases. Germline V gene lookup returns CDR1 SGDLS and CDR2 YYNGEE. V was clipped by 3 bases and J by 2 bases; unmatched bases: 4. The CDR3 is 15 residues long. This CDR3 reads CASSASGRTYNEQFF. The CDR3 DNA sequence: TGTGCCAGCAGCGCCAGCGGGAGAACCTACAATGAGCAGTTCTTC.

This clone is labeled as medium-sized. CDR3 DNA sequence: TGCGCCAGCAGCTTGACGTCGATGGGACAGGCCTACGAGCAGTACTTC. Translating gives CASSLTSMGQAYEQYF. The chain links TRBV5-1 to TRBJ2-7, with 8 bases identical to TRBD1. V lost 1 base to trimming and J lost 2 bases; unmatched junction nucleotides: 8. The CDR3 contains 16 residues. The germline CDR1 and CDR2 sequences are SGHRS and YFSETQ.

The rearrangement links TRBV7-2 to TRBJ2-3, with 11 bases fitting TRBD2. Trimming at V came to 1 base and at J to 4 bases, leaving 10 bases not matched to a gene. Germline V gene lookup returns CDR1 SGHTA and CDR2 FQGNSA. The CDR3 loop spans 18 amino acids. The CDR3 loop reads CASSLELAGGPSSDTQYF. In DNA form, the CDR3 reads TGTGCCAGCAGCTTAGAGTTAGCGGGAGGGCCCTCGTCAGATACGCAGTATTTT.

The chain combines TRBV25-1 with TRBJ2-1; 7 bases map to TRBD2. The germline V gene has CDR1 MGHDK and CDR2 SYGVNS. This CDR3 is 16 amino acids long. V lost 1 base, J lost 2 bases, and 5 bases stayed unmatched. CDR3 DNA: TGTGCCAGCAGTGAATTGGGCGGGAGCGCCTACAATGAGCAGTTCTTC. Translated, it gives CASSELGGSAYNEQFF.

The chain has TRBV6-1 and TRBJ1-5; the D gene is possibly TRBD1 (5 bases). Per the germline V gene, CDR1 is MNHNS and CDR2 is SASEGT. Trimming removed 1 base from V and 4 bases from J, with 17 bases in between. The CDR3 is made up of 17 amino acids. The CDR3 is CASSEGFGGIGNQPQHF. The CDR3 DNA sequence: TGTGCCAGCAGTGAAGGGTTCGGGGGAATTGGAAATCAGCCCCAGCATTTT.

The chain employs TRBV4-1 and TRBJ1-2; D remains unclear. The germline V gene encodes CDR1 MGHRA and CDR2 YSYEKL. V was cut by 1 base and J by 5 bases, with 11 bases left in between. The CDR3 is 14 amino acids. Here the CDR3 reads CASSQVGREYGYTF. CDR3 bases: TGCGCCAGCAGCCAAGTGGGGAGGGAATATGGCTACACCTTC.